This TCR beta chain originates from a study of blood T cell repertoires in COVID-19. Turning to the study itself: T cells, B-cell-depleted T cells, or PBMCs provided the cDNA or gDNA that served as material.

Produced via immunoSEQ multiplex PCR; TCRdb's table is partial and in-frame only. This sample has about 320,000 clones, with 65% to 85% found just once. The TCR sequence derives from a woman between 50 and 59 years old with acute or convalescent COVID-19. Sequencing used peripheral blood.

As DNA, the CDR3 is TGTGCCAGCAGCCCACTAGCGGGGAACAATGAGCAGTTCTTC. Its translation is CASSPLAGNNEQFF. V and J are TRBV7-2 and TRBJ2-1, with 10 nucleotides matching TRBD2. Germline V lookup: CDR1 SGHTA, CDR2 FQGNSA. The CDR3 length is 14 residues. With 5 bases clipped from V and 5 bases from J, the junction kept 3 bases outside the gene matches.